Listed below are T cell receptor beta chains from one sample, sequenced in a study of blood T cell repertoires in COVID-19. Sequencing used immunoSEQ multiplex PCR; TCRdb keeps in-frame clones, though not all of them. The sample includes around 300,000 clones, around 89% of them seen just once. What was sequenced was PBMCs or T cells enriched from blood (not recorded which). All receptors derive from a woman aged 45 to 65 who had recovered from COVID-19. CDR3s include the opening cysteine and the closing phenylalanine or tryptophan. A D gene is named only where the DNA matches it firmly. Rows may omit the clone size; those that give it use once, few, many or a size class.

.	TRBV7-9	TRBJ1-5	.	TGTGCCAGCAGCTTGATAGGGGGTGAGGGGCCCCAGCATTTT	CASSLIGGEGPQHF
TRBD2	TRBV5-4	TRBJ2-2	.	TGTGCCAGCAGCATTAGCGGGAGTTACGCCGGGGAGCTGTTTTTT	CASSISGSYAGELFF
.	TRBV7-9	TRBJ2-1	.	TGTGCCAGCACTAACCAGGGGGGAGGAGGGCCCGCCTACAATGAGCAGTTCTTC	CASTNQGGGGPAYNEQFF
TRBD2	TRBV7-3	TRBJ2-7	.	TGTGCCAGCAGCACTGGGACTAGCGGGGCCACGCAGTACTTC	CASSTGTSGATQYF
.	TRBV12-3/TRBV12-4	TRBJ1-2	.	TGTGCCAGCAGGGGAGAAAACTATGGCTACACCTTC	CASRGENYGYTF
.	TRBV30	TRBJ2-7	once	TGTGCCTGGAGTGTAGGGGGAAGTAGCTACGAGCAGTACTTC	CAWSVGGSSYEQYF
.	TRBV19	TRBJ2-6	.	TGTGCCAGTAGTCTCACAGGGTTCGCCCCGGGATCTGGGGCCAACGTCCTGACTTTC	CASSLTGFAPGSGANVLTF
TRBD1	TRBV7-9	TRBJ1-1	few	TGTGCCAGCAGCTTATGGGGAGCCCGGGACAGGCCGAACACTGAAGCTTTCTTT	CASSLWGARDRPNTEAFF
TRBD1	TRBV7-3	TRBJ2-3	.	TGTGCCAGCAGCTGGACAGGGGGCCTCACAGATACGCAGTATTTT	CASSWTGGLTDTQYF
TRBD1	TRBV2	TRBJ1-2	.	TGTGCCAGCTTGGGGGACAGGGACGGTGGCTACACCTTC	CASLGDRDGGYTF
TRBD2	TRBV28	TRBJ2-1	.	TGTGCCAGCAGTAAAAGCTCCAAAAGCGGGACTAGCGTTACTGAGCAGTTCTTC	CASSKSSKSGTSVTEQFF
.	TRBV5-6	TRBJ1-4	few	TGTGCCAGCAGAGTGGGAGGGTCAACAGGAAAACTGTTTTTT	CASRVGGSTGKLFF
TRBD1	TRBV18	TRBJ2-6	.	TGTGCCAGCTCAGAACAGGGGGCCTATGGGGCCAACGTCCTGACTTTC	CASSEQGAYGANVLTF
TRBD2	TRBV7-3	TRBJ2-1	.	TGTGCCAGCAGTCGAGCGGGAGATGAGCAGTTCTTC	CASSRAGDEQFF
TRBD2	TRBV9	TRBJ2-1	.	TGTGCCAGCAGCGCGTCTAGCGGGAGAGCGGGGAATGAGCAGTTCTTC	CASSASSGRAGNEQFF
.	TRBV6-5	TRBJ2-3	.	TGTGCCAGCACCTGGTCCCGAGGGACAGATACGCAGTATTTT	CASTWSRGTDTQYF
.	TRBV19	TRBJ1-2	.	TGTGCCAGTTCAAATACAGGGAGCTATGGCTACACCTTC	CASSNTGSYGYTF
.	TRBV2	TRBJ1-2	.	TGTGCCAGCAGAAGGACAGCTGCTAACTATGGCTACACCTTC	CASRRTAANYGYTF
.	TRBV28	TRBJ2-1	.	TGTGCCAGCAGCTCCGGTAGGAGTAGGCTATACAATGAGCAGTTCTTC	CASSSGRSRLYNEQFF
.	TRBV7-9	TRBJ1-1	.	TGTGCCAGCAGCTTAGACTCTGAAGCTTTCTTT	CASSLDSEAFF
TRBD1	TRBV6-5	TRBJ1-2	.	TGTGCCAGCAGTATCGACAGGGCGCACTATGGCTACACCTTC	CASSIDRAHYGYTF
.	TRBV7-3	TRBJ1-6	once	TGTGCCAGCAGCCTCCTTATTAATTCACCCCTCCACTTT	CASSLLINSPLHF
.	TRBV7-2	TRBJ2-2	.	TGTGCCAGCAGCTTAGATGGGGCGGCCGGGGAGCTGTTTTTT	CASSLDGAAGELFF
TRBD1	TRBV12-3/TRBV12-4	TRBJ1-2	.	TGTGCCAGCAGACAGGGGACACACTATGGCTACACCTTC	CASRQGTHYGYTF
.	TRBV6-5	TRBJ1-2	.	TGTGCCAGCAGTATGGGCGGCTACACCTTC	CASSMGGYTF
.	TRBV18	TRBJ1-5	.	TGTGCCAGCTCACCACCGGCAGGGGAGAAGCCCCAGCATTTT	CASSPPAGEKPQHF